The 32 T cell receptor beta chains given below trace back to one sample, sequenced in a study of cytomegalovirus exposure and HLA in healthy donors. 13 Jbeta primers and 60 Vbeta primers were used for the PCR. Clones were read by immunoSEQ multiplex PCR, and TCRdb kept only the in-frame ones, dropping some. The repertoire holds about 300,000 clones, with roughly 88% as singletons. Sequenced input: PBMCs. Receptors were obtained from a man aged 35-49 years in good health and CMV-seropositive.

This rearrangement joins TRBV18 to TRBJ2-1; 11 bases are shared with TRBD1. The germline CDR1 and CDR2 sequences are KGHSH and LQKENI. V shed 3 bases and J 6 bases; nucleotides not matched to a gene: 10. This CDR3 spans 17 amino acids. CDR3 sequence: CASSPSFTGQGGNEQFF. CDR3 nucleotide sequence: TGTGCCAGCTCACCGTCCTTTACGGGACAGGGGGGCAATGAGCAGTTCTTC.

The chain recombines TRBV15 with TRBJ2-1, with 11 bases lining up with TRBD2. The V and J ends lost 5 bases and 7 bases, in that order; junction bases with no gene match: 13. The CDR3 runs to 17 residues. Germline assignment: CDR1 LNHNV and CDR2 YYDKDF (reference sequence). CDR3 sequence reads: CATSLRLAGIFWNEQFF. The CDR3 DNA follows: TGTGCCACCAGCCTAAGACTAGCGGGAATATTCTGGAATGAGCAGTTCTTC.

The chain uses TRBV27 and TRBJ2-1, with 8 bases matching TRBD2. Trimming cost V 8 bases and J 2 bases; bases outside gene matches: 8. CDR3 length equals 15 residues. CDR1 is MNHEY, CDR2 SMNVEV, per germline (reference sequence). DNA of the CDR3: TGTGCCAGCTCCTTAGAAGCGGGAGCCTACAATGAGCAGTTCTTC. As protein: CASSLEAGAYNEQFF.

This chain uses TRBV19 with TRBJ2-5, with 7 bases identical to TRBD1. Per the germline V gene, CDR1 is LNHDA and CDR2 is SQIVND (reference sequence). V trimming: 5 bases; J trimming: 5 bases; junction bases outside the gene matches: 11. The length of the CDR3 is 15 residues. CDR3 bases: TGTGCCAGTAGTGCCGGGACAGCGTTCCGGGAGACCCAGTACTTC. Its translation: CASSAGTAFRETQYF.

This clone showed up just once. The junction does not match germline at one end; this may be a read error. The rearrangement uses TRBV7-7 and TRBJ2-1, with 12 bases matching TRBD2. The CDR3 is 15 amino acids. The V gene's germline CDR1 is SSHAT and CDR2 FNYEAQ (reference sequence). CDR3 sequence reads: CASSSGLAGYNEQFF. For the CDR3, the DNA is TGTGCTAGCAGCTCGGGACTAGCGGGTTACAATGAGCAGTTCTTC.

V gene TRBV18 combines with J gene TRBJ1-1; D ambiguous. V was clipped by 0 bases and J by 1 base, with 12 bases between them. CDR3 length: 16 residues. Germline loops: CDR1 KGHSH, CDR2 LQKENI. This chain's CDR3 is CASSPPGRPENTEAFF. DNA for the CDR3: TGTGCCAGCTCACCACCGGGCAGGCCCGAGAACACTGAAGCTTTCTTT.

The V and J genes are TRBV5-4 and TRBJ1-1, with a possible D match to TRBD1 (6 bases). Per germline, CDR1 SGHNT and CDR2 YYREEE (reference sequence). This CDR3 comprises 14 residues. Trimming removed 2 bases from V and 4 bases from J, with 12 bases in between. In DNA form, the CDR3 reads TGTGCCAGCAGCTTAGATTTGACAGGCACTGAAGCTTTCTTT. Its translation: CASSLDLTGTEAFF.

The chain combines TRBV29-1 with TRBJ1-1; no definite D call. This CDR3 is built from 11 residues. CDR1 and CDR2 from the germline V gene are SQVTM and ANQGSEA. The CDR3 spells CSFGEDTEAFF. The CDR3 bases are TGCAGTTTTGGGGAGGACACTGAAGCTTTCTTT.

J is TRBJ1-1 and V is TRBV5-1; TRBD1 aligns across 8 bases. This CDR3 has 15 amino acids. CDR1 and CDR2 (germline): SGHRS, YFSETQ. J was trimmed by 6 bases and V by 0 bases; bases with no gene match: 7. CDR3 sequence: CASSLAGDRGAEAFF. The CDR3 coding sequence is TGCGCCAGCAGCTTGGCGGGAGACAGGGGCGCTGAAGCTTTCTTT.

As regards this clone: This same CDR3 is encoded by further DNA sequences in the sample. This chain uses TRBV7-9 with TRBJ2-5; 8 positions agree with TRBD1. CDR1 and CDR2 (germline): SEHNR, FQNEAQ (reference sequence). The CDR3 totals 14 residues. Trimming at V came to 1 base and at J to 2 bases, leaving 0 bases not matched to a gene. The CDR3 reads CASSLDRGQETQYF. CDR3 sequence (DNA): TGTGCCAGCAGCTTAGACAGGGGGCAAGAGACCCAGTACTTC.

The rearrangement joins TRBV28 to TRBJ1-2, with a tentative D call TRBD1 (5 bases). This CDR3 has 12 amino acids. The germline CDR1 and CDR2 sequences are MDHEN and SYDVKM. V dropped 7 bases and J dropped 4 bases, with 10 bases sitting between them. CDR3 residues: CASNTGVYGYTF. The CDR3 DNA sequence: TGTGCCAGCAATACGGGGGTCTATGGCTACACCTTC.

In DNA, the CDR3 is TGTGCCAGTAGTATCAAGGGACTAGAAGAGACCCAGTACTTC. This gives the protein CASSIKGLEETQYF. The genes are TRBV19 and TRBJ2-5, with 8 nucleotides matching TRBD2. CDR3 length: 14 amino acids. From germline, CDR1 is LNHDA and CDR2 SQIVND (reference sequence). The trim removed 3 bases at V and 3 bases at J, leaving 3 bases unmatched. Full variable domain (missing parts from reference TRBV19 and TRBJ2-5): DGGITQSPKYLFRKEGQNVTLSCEQNLNHDAMYWYRQDPGQGLRLIYYSQIVNDFQKGDIAEGYSVSREKKESFPLTVTSAQKNPTAFYLCASSIKGLEETQYFGPGTRLLVL.

The chain has TRBV9 and TRBJ2-2; possibly TRBD1 for D (6 bases). Germline V CDR1 and CDR2: SGDLS, YYNGEE. This CDR3 spans 14 amino acids. V gave up 0 bases and J gave up 6 bases, with 9 bases separating them. CDR3 loop: CASSVAAGAGELFF. In DNA form, the CDR3 reads TGTGCCAGCAGCGTAGCGGCAGGGGCCGGGGAGCTGTTTTTT.

Only one count was recorded for this clone. This sequence joins TRBV18 and TRBJ2-7, with a weak D call TRBD2 (7 bases). The length of the CDR3 is 18 residues. The germline CDR1 and CDR2 sequences are KGHSH and LQKENI. The ends were cut back, 5 bases at V and 3 bases at J, with 26 bases in the middle. This CDR3 reads CASSWLIPVGGQGYEQYF. Written as DNA, the CDR3 is TGTGCCAGCTCATGGCTTATACCCGTGGGGGGGCAAGGCTACGAGCAGTACTTC. Together with reference TRBV18 and TRBJ2-7, the CDR3 gives the full variable domain: NAGVMQNPRHLVRRRGQEARLRCSPMKGHSHVYWYRQLPEEGLKFMVYLQKENIIDESGMPKERFSAEFPKEGPSILRIQQVVRGDSAAYFCASSWLIPVGGQGYEQYFGPGTRLTVT.

This chain joins TRBV7-2 and TRBJ2-7; 7 positions match TRBD2. CDR3 length: 14 residues. The trim removed 4 bases at V and 6 bases at J, leaving 9 bases unmatched. The germline V gene has CDR1 SGHTA and CDR2 FQGNSA. The CDR3: CASSSSAGAGEQYF. The CDR3 DNA reads TGTGCCAGCAGCTCCTCGGCGGGAGCGGGCGAGCAGTACTTC.

The rearrangement joins TRBV7-3 to TRBJ2-3, with TRBD2 matching over 9 bases. The CDR3 sequence is 15 residues long. The trim removed 5 bases at V and 1 base at J, leaving 4 bases unmatched. CDR1 and CDR2 (germline): SGHTA, FQGTGA. In DNA form, the CDR3 reads TGTGCCAGCAGCGCGGGGGGGGCTCGCACAGATACGCAGTATTTT. This gives the protein CASSAGGARTDTQYF.

The chain joins TRBV5-4 to TRBJ2-2, with 8 nucleotides matching TRBD1. The CDR3 is 20 amino acids. The germline V gene encodes CDR1 SGHNT and CDR2 YYREEE (reference sequence). J gave up 0 bases and V 4 bases, and 17 bases lay outside the gene matches. The CDR3 region has the DNA TGTGCCAGCAGCCTGGACAGGGTGTATTCTTACGACGCGAACACCGGGGAGCTGTTTTTT. This codes for CASSLDRVYSYDANTGELFF. The full variable domain, completed using reference TRBV5-4 and TRBJ2-2, is ETGVTQSPTHLIKTRGQQVTLRCSSQSGHNTVSWYQQALGQGPQFIFQYYREEENGRGNFPPRFSGLQFPNYSSELNVNALELDDSALYLCASSLDRVYSYDANTGELFFGEGSRLTVL.

This chain connects TRBV5-1 to TRBJ2-4, with 8 nucleotides matching TRBD2. The length of the CDR3 is 16 residues. V dropped 4 bases and J dropped 8; count of bases not matched to a gene: 14. Germline CDR1 is SGHRS and CDR2 is YFSETQ. The CDR3 bases are TGCGCCAGCAGCGCCGGGACTAGGGGCCCCGGGGACATTCAGTACTTC. This translates into CASSAGTRGPGDIQYF.

Turning to this clone: A junction end diverges from the germline sequence, so it may reflect a read error. The genes are TRBV4-2 and TRBJ1-2, with D unclear. CDR3 size: 15 residues. The germline V gene encodes CDR1 LGHNA and CDR2 YNFKEQ. CDR3 nucleotides: TGTGCCAGCAGCCAATCGATGGCAGGATCCTATAGCTACACCTTC. Translation: CASSQSMAGSYSYTF.

CDR3 coding DNA: TGCGCCAGCAGCCAAGAGCCCGGCCGGGTGGGGAGGGATGAGCAGTTCTTC. Translation: CASSQEPGRVGRDEQFF. The chain uses TRBV4-3 and TRBJ2-1; TRBD2 aligns across 7 bases. V shed 0 bases, J shed 8 bases, and the junction held 13 bases outside the gene matches. This CDR3 region has 17 residues. Per germline, CDR1 LGHNA and CDR2 YSLEER.

The chain employs TRBV6-5 and TRBJ2-2; D remains unclear. Per germline, CDR1 MNHEY and CDR2 SVGAGI. The CDR3 length is 13 residues. The ends were cut back, 6 bases at V and 4 bases at J, with 9 bases in the middle. CDR3 nucleotides: TGTGCCAGCAGCTCAACTTTCACCGGGGAGCTGTTTTTT. Protein: CASSSTFTGELFF.

The chain is built from TRBV5-6 and TRBJ1-2; 9 bases match TRBD1. The CDR3 runs 14 residues. Germline assignment: CDR1 SGHDT and CDR2 YYEEEE. The junction had 8 bases not matched to a gene; V was cut back by 4 bases and J by 7 bases. CDR3 in amino acids: CASSLRDRESGYTF. CDR3 DNA: TGTGCCAGCAGCCTCCGGGACAGGGAATCTGGCTACACCTTC.

The chain recombines TRBV28 with TRBJ1-2, with unresolved D. The germline V and J ends were trimmed by 1 base and 1 base, with 7 bases remaining between them. The germline gives CDR1 MDHEN, CDR2 SYDVKM. This CDR3 has 14 amino acids. The CDR3 DNA reads TGTGCCAGCAGTTTATTACCAGATAACTATGGCTACACCTTC. It encodes CASSLLPDNYGYTF.

The chain links TRBV28 to TRBJ2-7; 13 bases line up with TRBD2. Germline lookup yields CDR1 MDHEN and CDR2 SYDVKM. The CDR3 has 15 amino acids. V dropped 5 bases and J dropped 6; count of bases not matched to a gene: 7. CDR3 DNA: TGTGCCAGCAGTGGGACTAGCGGGATGTACTCCGAGCAGTACTTC. Translated: CASSGTSGMYSEQYF.

This clone was counted between two and nine times. The gene calls are TRBV2 and TRBJ1-5; D remains ambiguous. The CDR3 length is 14 residues. Germline CDR1 SNHLY, CDR2 FYNNEI. V shed 3 bases and J shed 7 bases, with 13 bases lying between them. The DNA of the CDR3 is TGTGCCAGCAGTGAGGACTCAGATTACCAGCCCCAGCATTTT. It yields the protein CASSEDSDYQPQHF.

The V gene is TRBV6-5, the J gene TRBJ1-3; TRBD1 matches at 7 bases. The V and J ends lost 5 bases and 5 bases, in that order; junction bases with no gene match: 3. Germline CDR1 is MNHEY and CDR2 is SVGAGI. This CDR3 spans 13 amino acids. Written as DNA, the CDR3 is TGTGCCAGCAGTCGGGACAGTCGAAACACCATATATTTT. Residues: CASSRDSRNTIYF.

The J gene is TRBJ2-3, the V gene TRBV6-5; 7 nucleotides agree with TRBD2. CDR3 length: 16 amino acids. Losses at the gene ends were 2 bases for V and 4 bases for J; bases not matched to a gene: 9. Germline V gene data show CDR1 as MNHEY and CDR2 as SVGAGI. In DNA, the CDR3 is TGTGCCAGCAGTTACGGCGGACTAGGTCACCCAGATACGCAGTATTTT. This codes for CASSYGGLGHPDTQYF.

V is TRBV18 and J is TRBJ2-7, with a weak D call TRBD1 (5 bases). Germline values: CDR1 KGHSH, CDR2 LQKENI. Trimming pared 2 bases from V and 1 base from J, leaving 9 bases between. This CDR3 comprises 14 residues. The DNA of the CDR3 is TGTGCCAGCTCACCAGGGGCCAGTTCCTACGAGCAGTACTTC. Translating it yields CASSPGASSYEQYF.

The rearrangement links TRBV2 to TRBJ1-1, with D tentatively TRBD1 (6 bases). Germline V gene lookup returns CDR1 SNHLY and CDR2 FYNNEI. The germline V and J ends were trimmed by 8 bases and 4 bases, with 14 bases remaining between them. The CDR3 consists of 13 residues. CDR3 bases: TGTGCCAGCCGATCCAGGGGTTTCACTGAAGCTTTCTTT. It translates to CASRSRGFTEAFF.

This chain links TRBV10-3 with TRBJ1-2, with 9 bases aligning to TRBD1. The CDR3 runs 15 residues. CDR1 is ENHRY and CDR2 is SYGVKD in the germline V gene. After removal of 2 bases from V and 4 bases from J, the junction contained 5 bases not matched to a gene. The CDR3 DNA reads as TGTGCCATCAGTGAGCCGACAGGGGGAAGCTATGGCTACACCTTC. Its translation is CAISEPTGGSYGYTF.

The rearrangement uses TRBV28 and TRBJ2-3, with 9 positions matching TRBD2. Germline V gives CDR1 MDHEN, CDR2 SYDVKM. The ends lost 5 bases at V and 0 bases at J; junction bases unmatched: 9. The length of the CDR3 is 17 residues. The CDR3: CASSLTWLAGSTDTQYF. The CDR3 DNA follows: TGTGCCAGCAGTCTTACCTGGCTAGCGGGGAGCACAGATACGCAGTATTTT.

This clone has only one observation. The chain carries TRBV28 and TRBJ1-5; a weak D match, TRBD1 (5 bases). CDR1 and CDR2 from the germline V gene are MDHEN and SYDVKM. The CDR3 has 15 residues. Deletions cut 3 bases from V and 6 bases from J, with 15 bases between. DNA for the CDR3: TGTGCCAGCAGTTTCTCAGGGCGGACAAGTCAGCCCCAGCATTTT. This sequence encodes CASSFSGRTSQPQHF.